Frequency places the clone carrying this TCR beta chain as medium-sized. From the 10x single-cell sequencing reads, TCRdb lists one entry per CDR3 protein and no DNA. This repertoire comprises 1,500 to 2,000 distinct CDR3 sequences; its ten largest clones make up around 6.2%. The sample belongs to a study of CD8 T cells in cerebrospinal fluid in Alzheimer's disease. Germline V CDR1 and CDR2: KGHSH, LQKENI. There are 17 residues in the CDR3. Sequenced input: cerebrospinal fluid. The TCR sequence derives from a human donor in good health. The genes are TRBV18 and TRBJ1-3; TCRdb lists TRBD1, though no DNA is available to test this call. This chain's CDR3 is CASSPHPGDSSGNTIYF.